This T cell receptor beta chain was profiled in a study of molecular identifiers for immune sequencing clone quantification. This CDR3 comprises 14 residues. Losses at the gene ends were 1 base for V and 5 bases for J; bases not matched to a gene: 6. Germline V gene data show CDR1 as SQVTM and CDR2 as ANQGSEA. This clonotype was seen ten or more times. As yet, its antigen is unknown. The authors sorted naive CD8 T cells as CD8+CD4-CCR7+CD45RA+. Study-level points and caveats: In CMV-specific effectors, clones above 20 copies held over 98% of molecules; naive, under 1%.

TCRdb reprocessed the PCR reads with MiXCR, giving one entry per CDR3 protein. The sample shows approximately 550,000 distinct CDR3 sequences, about 25% of them seen only once. The TCR was taken from a human donor in good health. Some libraries in this study had Jurkat cell RNA spiked in. This chain joins TRBV29-1 and TRBJ2-3; 7 bases are a match to TRBD2. Material for sequencing was naive CD8+ T cells from blood, with Jurkat cell RNA spiked in. Subset reported: FACS-sorted CD8+CD4-CCR7+CD45RA+ naive T cells. CDR3 residues: CSVEGGRMGDTQYF. CDR3 DNA sequence: TGCAGCGTTGAAGGCGGGAGAATGGGAGATACGCAGTATTTT.